The rows below give T cell receptor beta chains drawn from one sample of a study of blood T cell repertoires in COVID-19. The repertoire was sequenced with immunoSEQ multiplex PCR; TCRdb's copy has only in-frame clones and lacks some. Here the sample spans more than 150,000 clones, 80% to 90% being singletons. Source material: peripheral blood. The receptor source for this set is a man between 65 and 85 years old with active or convalescent COVID-19. The conserved cysteine and the conserved F or W are not part of the CDR3 here. A clone size is listed for some rows: how often the clone was seen (once, few, many), or a class if it is expanded.

size,V,CDR3
-,TRBV29-1,SGHIVGDEYGYT
-,TRBV30,AWSLDRAGQPQH
-,TRBV3-1/TRBV3-2,ASSQVWGRKNIQY
once,TRBV7-9,ASSFGTGNNSPLH
-,TRBV6-5,ASRRGQGVYNEQF
-,TRBV7-2,ASSLRGASGMSSYEQY
-,TRBV6-2/TRBV6-3,ASSYSRGSSVLETQY
-,TRBV28,ASSLPRGNSETQY
medium-sized,TRBV10-3,AISEDRTSYEQY
-,TRBV5-1,ASSQAEGAVHRSPLH
-,TRBV7-9,ASSYGQTATNEKLF
-,TRBV18,ASSPRGNTEAF
-,TRBV4-3,ASSQVFTAGGEQY
-,TRBV7-2,ASSPRGYVGTDTQY
-,TRBV24-1,ATSTGLNYGYT
-,TRBV7-2,ASSSTVAGAVTDTQY
-,TRBV7-8,ASMERELVEQY
-,TRBV30,AWRAETAQTEAF
-,TRBV29-1,SVEDRGRAKNIQY
-,TRBV27,ASSPRRGATGEQY
once,TRBV5-1,ASRKGWQGNTEAF
-,TRBV6-4,ASSAGRNTDTQY
-,TRBV11-2,ASSLAIRQGLGSPLH
-,TRBV11-3,ASSPRGRNNEQF
-,TRBV6-5,ASSNSGAGTDTQY
-,TRBV5-4,ASSFGMASTYEQY
-,TRBV30,AWSVKGEFYEQY
-,TRBV3-1/TRBV3-2,ASSLRAGLAWYEQY
-,TRBV4-3,ASSQDRAVDRYGYT
once,TRBV5-1,ASSEWGQGAEKLF
-,TRBV28,ASTPLTGNGYT
once,TRBV27,ASSLTTLNTGELF
-,TRBV19,ASSTNAGNTIY
-,TRBV16,ASSHRSTVEEKLF
-,TRBV4-3,ASSQGGAGGRNEQF
-,TRBV10-1,ASSPGSGNTIY
-,TRBV5-1,ASSATGLEQY
once,TRBV19,ASSIWVTANTEAF
-,TRBV15,ATSSPTRSLSGANVLT
few,TRBV28,ASSLDGTGEEKLF
-,TRBV6-2/TRBV6-3,ASSYSTGTVKTQY
-,TRBV3-1/TRBV3-2,ASSQPVLAGGQDTQY
-,TRBV27,ASSFSGAPEYGYT
-,TRBV18,ASSPVAVGSTDTQY
-,TRBV20-1,SASRDGYT
few,TRBV11-1,ASSLDRSGSQY
many,TRBV27,ASSLSVDSVYEQY
-,TRBV19,ASSIIRQNTDTQY
few,TRBV18,ASSSRDRLTGELF
-,TRBV5-6,ASSPAVGQPQH
-,TRBV27,ASRTDRGLGQPQH
-,TRBV5-5,ASSPGQLNGAEPQH
-,TRBV7-8,ASSLQGISNQPQH
-,TRBV18,ASSRGTGDIGELF
once,TRBV7-9,ASGRGGWYTEAF